These 22 T cell receptor beta chains were all obtained from the same sample, sequenced in a study of T cells after yellow fever vaccination. TCRdb used MiXCR to reprocess the 5' RACE reads, holding one entry per CDR3 protein. The sample has approximately 550,000 distinct CDR3 sequences, roughly 19% seen once. This specimen consisted of PBMCs, obtained 15 days after the yellow fever booster vaccination. These receptors all stem from a man aged 25-40 years who received the YFV17D yellow fever vaccine.

V and J are TRBV19 and TRBJ2-1; D is tentatively TRBD1 or TRBD2 (5 bases each). Between the trimmed V and J ends, which lost 4 bases and 4 bases, there was a span of 17 bases. The CDR3 is 16 amino acids. Germline-derived CDR1 and CDR2 are LNHDA and SQIVND (reference sequence). The CDR3 loop reads CASSNNYRDGYNEQFF. The CDR3 region has the DNA TGTGCCAGTAGTAACAACTACCGGGACGGATACAATGAGCAGTTCTTC. The full variable domain, completed using reference TRBV19 and TRBJ2-1, is DGGITQSPKYLFRKEGQNVTLSCEQNLNHDAMYWYRQDPGQGLRLIYYSQIVNDFQKGDIAEGYSVSREKKESFPLTVTSAQKNPTAFYLCASSNNYRDGYNEQFFGPGTRLTVL.

This clonotype turned up a few times. CDR3 in amino acids: CASSRGQGETGYTF. The DNA for the CDR3 is TGTGCCAGCAGCCGTGGACAGGGGGAAACTGGCTACACCTTC. This chain uses TRBV12-3 or TRBV12-4 with TRBJ1-2; 10 positions agree with TRBD1. The CDR3 is 14 amino acids. V lost 6 bases, J lost 7 bases, and 8 bases stayed unmatched.

In this sample, this clonotype turned up a few times. The chain couples TRBV20-1 to TRBJ1-5; D remains ambiguous. CDR3 length: 12 residues. CDR1 is DFQATT and CDR2 is SNEGSKA in the germline V gene (reference sequence). V lost 6 bases and J 2 bases, leaving 8 bases between the germline ends. DNA of the CDR3: TGCAGTGCCAGTGATGGCAATCAGCCCCAGCATTTT. Its translation: CSASDGNQPQHF.

This clonotype was detected a few times. J is TRBJ2-1 and V is TRBV7-9; the D call may be TRBD1 or TRBD2 (5 bases each). The V end lost 6 bases, the J end lost 6 bases, and 15 bases lay between the germline ends. This CDR3 contains 14 residues. Germline V gene sequence: CDR1 SEHNR, CDR2 FQNEAQ (reference sequence). The CDR3 DNA is TGTGCCAGCAGACCTCCCTCTGGGGGCAATGAGCAGTTCTTC. Residues: CASRPPSGGNEQFF.

This clonotype was found a few times. The chain combines TRBV15 with TRBJ2-5; D is unclear. The V gene's germline CDR1 is LNHNV and CDR2 YYDKDF (reference sequence). This CDR3 contains 12 residues. V was trimmed by 1 base and J by 4 bases, leaving 4 bases between them. The CDR3 region is CATSRGGETQYF. CDR3 nucleotides: TGTGCCACCAGCAGAGGGGGAGAGACCCAGTACTTC.

The rearrangement joins TRBV14 to TRBJ2-1; 10 bases are a match to TRBD2. Germline assignment: CDR1 SGHDN and CDR2 FVKESK. The CDR3 spans 15 residues. Trimming at V came to 4 bases and at J to 8 bases, leaving 8 bases not matched to a gene. CDR3 region: CASSLQAGGPYEQFF. CDR3 sequence (DNA): TGTGCCAGCAGCCTACAAGCGGGAGGGCCTTATGAGCAGTTCTTC.

This clonotype appeared a few times. The V call is TRBV7-2, the J call TRBJ2-3; D is unresolved. Deletions cut 10 bases from V and 1 base from J, with 6 bases between. Germline CDR1 is SGHTA and CDR2 is FQGNSA. The CDR3 covers 11 residues. CDR3 protein: CATRGTDTQYF. CDR3 DNA: TGTGCCACCCGGGGCACAGATACGCAGTATTTT.

This clonotype was observed a few times. The rearrangement joins TRBV6-4 to TRBJ1-2; D gene ambiguous. Trimming stripped 0 bases from V and 4 bases from J, with 9 bases between. Germline CDR1 is MRHNA and CDR2 is SNTAGT. The CDR3 runs to 14 residues. The CDR3 loop is CASSDSGVGYGYTF. DNA for the CDR3: TGTGCCAGCAGTGACTCTGGGGTTGGCTATGGCTACACCTTC.

The rearrangement uses TRBV12-3 or TRBV12-4 and TRBJ1-1, with 8 bases lining up with TRBD1. Trimming at V came to 6 bases and at J to 4 bases, leaving 7 bases not matched to a gene. CDR3 length equals 14 residues. As DNA, the CDR3 is TGTGCCAGCAGCCCACAGGGGGTCCTCACTGAAGCTTTCTTT. This translates into CASSPQGVLTEAFF.

This clonotype was seen a handful of times. This chain joins TRBV5-1 and TRBJ1-1; possibly TRBD1 for D (6 bases). CDR3 length: 15 amino acids. Trimming took off 0 bases at V and 4 bases at J, with 13 bases between the two ends. Germline values: CDR1 SGHRS, CDR2 YFSETQ. The CDR3, as DNA: TGCGCCAGCAGCTTGGTGACAGGCGTCGGCACTGAAGCTTTCTTT. Protein sequence: CASSLVTGVGTEAFF.

This rearrangement joins TRBV20-1 to TRBJ2-1, with TRBD2 identical over 7 bases. Germline V gene data show CDR1 as DFQATT and CDR2 as SNEGSKA (reference sequence). There are 16 residues in the CDR3. J was trimmed by 3 bases and V by 5 bases; bases with no gene match: 13. CDR3 sequence reads: CSARRLALVDYNEQFF. DNA of the CDR3: TGCAGTGCTCGTCGACTAGCACTCGTCGACTACAATGAGCAGTTCTTC.

The genes are TRBV9 and TRBJ1-2; 7 bases are shared with TRBD1. The CDR3 spans 16 residues. Germline assignment: CDR1 SGDLS and CDR2 YYNGEE. V gave up 0 bases and J gave up 0 bases; unmatched junction bases: 5. In nucleotides, the CDR3 is TGTGCCAGCAGCGTAGAAGCAGGGGGTCCTAACTATGGCTACACCTTC. Its protein product is CASSVEAGGPNYGYTF.

The rearrangement uses TRBV3-1 and TRBJ2-5, with 11 bases lining up with TRBD1. V shed 3 bases, J shed 7 bases, and the junction held 7 bases outside the gene matches. This CDR3 spans 15 amino acids. CDR1 is LGHDT, CDR2 YNNKEL, per germline (reference sequence). This CDR3 reads CASSQLDRGRRTQYF. The CDR3 DNA is TGTGCCAGCAGCCAGCTGGACAGGGGGCGTCGGACCCAGTACTTC.

This clonotype has just a few counts. The V gene is TRBV7-8, the J gene TRBJ2-5; D call uncertain. Trimming took 10 bases from V and 5 from J, leaving 17 bases between them. There are 13 residues in the CDR3. The germline V gene has CDR1 SGHVS and CDR2 FQNEAQ. CDR3 protein: CANVPILGETQYF. The CDR3 bases are TGTGCCAACGTTCCGATCCTGGGTGAGACCCAGTACTTC.

This chain uses TRBV6-2 or TRBV6-3 with TRBJ2-1; TRBD2 is a possible D gene (6 bases). V gave up 2 bases and J gave up 9 bases, with 17 bases separating them. Per germline, CDR1 MNHEY and CDR2 SVGEGT. CDR3 size: 15 residues. CDR3 bases: TGTGCCAGCAGTTACCGGGCGGGAACTCCGGCTGAGCAGTTCTTC. It translates to CASSYRAGTPAEQFF.

This clonotype was counted only a few times. V usage is TRBV27 and J usage is TRBJ2-5; no reliable D call. The ends were cut back, 4 bases at V and 4 bases at J, with 7 bases in the middle. In germline, CDR1 is MNHEY, CDR2 SMNVEV (reference sequence). This CDR3 contains 12 residues. CDR3 residues: CASSSQRETQYF. CDR3 nucleotide sequence: TGTGCCAGCAGTTCCCAACGAGAGACCCAGTACTTC.

The V and J genes are TRBV5-4 and TRBJ2-5, with a possible D match to TRBD2 (5 bases). This CDR3 spans 15 amino acids. Germline V gene lookup returns CDR1 SGHNT and CDR2 YYREEE (reference sequence). Between the trimmed V and J ends, which lost 0 bases and 5 bases, there was a span of 14 bases. The CDR3 here is CASSLDLAPGETQYF. The CDR3 DNA reads TGTGCCAGCAGCTTGGATCTAGCCCCGGGGGAGACCCAGTACTTC.

This clonotype was picked up a small number of times. This chain uses TRBV7-2 with TRBJ2-1; 7 nucleotides agree with TRBD1. Looked up from germline, CDR1 is SGHTA and CDR2 is FQGNSA. The CDR3 totals 13 residues. V was clipped by 5 bases and J by 10 bases; unmatched bases: 8. In DNA form, the CDR3 reads TGTGCCAGCAGCCCCGGGGACAGAAAAGAGCAGTTCTTC. Its protein is CASSPGDRKEQFF.

The chain links TRBV10-3 to TRBJ2-3; weak D call: TRBD2 (6 bases). Germline V lookup: CDR1 ENHRY, CDR2 SYGVKD. The V end was cut by 3 bases, the J end by 2 bases, with 9 bases between. The CDR3 is 14 amino acids. In nucleotides, the CDR3 is TGTGCCATCAGTGATGGCGGGACCACAGATACGCAGTATTTT. It specifies CAISDGGTTDTQYF.

The CDR3 nucleotides read TGTGCCAGCAGTACAGACCCGGGACAAGGATTCTACAATGAGCAGTTCTTC. Protein sequence: CASSTDPGQGFYNEQFF. This rearrangement joins TRBV27 to TRBJ2-1, with D tentatively TRBD1 (6 bases). Trimming removed 5 bases at V and 3 bases at J, with 20 bases between. Germline CDR1 is MNHEY and CDR2 is SMNVEV (reference sequence). The CDR3 totals 17 residues.

The chain couples TRBV4-2 to TRBJ2-5; possibly TRBD2 for D (6 bases). The V end lost 0 bases, the J end lost 5 bases, and 13 bases lay between the germline ends. This CDR3 has 15 residues. CDR1 LGHNA and CDR2 YNFKEQ come from the germline V gene. This CDR3 is CASSQDIGRGETQYF. Here the CDR3 DNA reads TGTGCCAGCAGCCAAGATATCGGACGGGGGGAGACCCAGTACTTC.

This clonotype appeared a few times. J is TRBJ2-7 and V is TRBV11-1; perhaps TRBD1 as D (6 bases). V shed 6 bases and J shed 0 bases, with 15 bases lying between them. CDR1 is SGHAT, CDR2 FQDESV, per germline (reference sequence). There are 15 residues in the CDR3. The CDR3 is CASSSTQGLSYEQYF. The DNA for the CDR3 is TGTGCCAGCAGTTCAACACAGGGCCTCTCCTACGAGCAGTACTTC.